These 20 T cell receptor beta chains came from one sample sequenced in a study of blood T cell repertoires in COVID-19. Here immunoSEQ multiplex PCR was the method, and the copy in TCRdb shows in-frame clones only, minus some. Seen here are some 210,000 clones, 92% observed once, and the top ten hold approximately 1.2%. The source material was peripheral blood. The receptors stem from a man aged 25 to 45 with acute or convalescent COVID-19.

This chain joins TRBV2 and TRBJ1-3; 9 bases align to TRBD1. The V segment lost 6 bases and the J segment 1 base; nucleotides outside the gene matches: 7. Per germline, CDR1 SNHLY and CDR2 FYNNEI. The CDR3 consists of 16 residues. The CDR3 sequence is CASRISQGASGNTIYF. The CDR3 DNA sequence: TGTGCCAGCAGGATATCACAGGGGGCTTCTGGAAACACCATATATTTT.

The chain carries TRBV5-1 and TRBJ1-4, with 7 bases aligning to TRBD1. The CDR3 consists of 16 residues. With V trimmed by 1 base and J by 3 bases, 6 bases remained unmatched. Germline lookup yields CDR1 SGHRS and CDR2 YFSETQ. The CDR3 nucleotides are TGCGCCAGCAGCTTGAGAACGGGACAGTCTAATGAAAAACTGTTTTTT. As protein: CASSLRTGQSNEKLFF.

This sequence joins TRBV27 and TRBJ2-3; weak D call: TRBD1 (6 bases). There are 16 residues in the CDR3. V lost 6 bases and J lost 4, with 20 bases in between. CDR1 is MNHEY and CDR2 is SMNVEV in the germline V gene (reference sequence). The CDR3 sequence: CASRAQTGFKADTQYF. The CDR3 nucleotides read TGTGCCAGCAGAGCACAAACAGGGTTCAAGGCAGATACGCAGTATTTT.

The chain uses TRBV4-2 and TRBJ2-7; 11 bases line up with TRBD2. After removal of 4 bases from V and 6 bases from J, the junction contained 5 bases not matched to a gene. Germline loops: CDR1 LGHNA, CDR2 YNFKEQ. The CDR3 has 14 amino acids. CDR3 sequence (DNA): TGTGCCAGCAGCCTTACTAGCGGGAGAGGCGAGCAGTACTTC. It translates to CASSLTSGRGEQYF.

The CDR3 DNA sequence: TGCGCCAGCAGCCACAGCGGGACTAACCAAGAGACCCAGTACTTC. The encoded protein is CASSHSGTNQETQYF. The rearrangement links TRBV4-1 to TRBJ2-5; 7 bases are shared with TRBD2. Germline lookup yields CDR1 MGHRA and CDR2 YSYEKL. V gave up 3 bases and J gave up 0 bases; unmatched junction bases: 4. The CDR3 covers 15 residues.

The gene calls are TRBV30 and TRBJ1-6, with 8 positions matching TRBD1. Germline loops: CDR1 GTSNPN, CDR2 SVGIG (reference sequence). The CDR3 contains 16 residues. J lost 14 bases, V lost 1 base, and 16 bases had no gene match. The chain's CDR3 is CAWSGDGTGFIGALHF. Here the CDR3 DNA reads TGTGCCTGGAGTGGTGACGGGACAGGATTCATAGGAGCCCTCCACTTT.

Remarks on this clone: Additional DNA sequences in this sample encode the identical CDR3. The V and J genes are TRBV20-1 and TRBJ2-7, with D tentatively TRBD2 (5 bases). This CDR3 spans 11 amino acids. Germline V gene data show CDR1 as DFQATT and CDR2 as SNEGSKA (reference sequence). V gave up 6 bases and J gave up 5 bases, with 11 bases separating them. The CDR3 DNA reads TGCAGTGCCACAAGCGGCCACGAGCAGTACTTC. This sequence encodes CSATSGHEQYF.

The chain links TRBV28 to TRBJ2-1; 7 bases match TRBD1. Trimming took 5 bases from V and 2 from J; bases not matched to a gene: 9. The CDR3 totals 16 residues. The germline gives CDR1 MDHEN, CDR2 SYDVKM. CDR3: CASSREGQLAYNEQFF. The CDR3 nucleotides are TGTGCCAGCAGTCGAGAGGGACAGCTGGCCTACAATGAGCAGTTCTTC.

V is TRBV19 and J is TRBJ2-5; possible D gene TRBD2, 6 bases. The CDR3 is made up of 14 amino acids. V lost 2 bases, J lost 2 bases, and 9 bases lay in between. Per the germline V gene, CDR1 is LNHDA and CDR2 is SQIVND (reference sequence). In DNA form, the CDR3 reads TGTGCCAGTAGTATATCACGGGGGCAAGAGACCCAGTACTTC. Residues: CASSISRGQETQYF.

The V gene is TRBV5-4, the J gene TRBJ2-2; TRBD1 is a possible D gene (6 bases). V lost 5 bases to trimming and J lost 0 bases, with 11 bases between them. This CDR3 is built from 15 residues. Germline V gene data show CDR1 as SGHNT and CDR2 as YYREEE (reference sequence). CDR3 nucleotides: TGTGCCAGCAGTTCCGGGACAACGAACACCGGGGAGCTGTTTTTT. Protein sequence: CASSSGTTNTGELFF.

The chain recombines TRBV30 with TRBJ1-2, with no clear D. The CDR3 has 11 residues. Trimming pared 0 bases from V and 8 bases from J, leaving 7 bases between. Germline assignment: CDR1 GTSNPN and CDR2 SVGIG (reference sequence). The CDR3 protein is CAWSVVGGYTF. CDR3 nucleotide sequence: TGTGCCTGGAGTGTTGTTGGCGGCTACACCTTC.

The rearrangement joins TRBV2 to TRBJ1-5, with 7 nucleotides matching TRBD1. Germline V lookup: CDR1 SNHLY, CDR2 FYNNEI. This CDR3 is 14 amino acids long. With 5 bases clipped from V and 4 bases from J, the junction kept 5 bases outside the gene matches. Written as DNA, the CDR3 is TGTGCCAGCAGTATCTCAGGGGGAAATCAGCCCCAGCATTTT. Amino acids: CASSISGGNQPQHF.

The chain joins TRBV7-2 to TRBJ2-2; the D gene is possibly TRBD2 (5 bases). Per germline, CDR1 SGHTA and CDR2 FQGNSA. The V end lost 2 bases, the J end lost 0 bases, and 7 bases lay between the germline ends. This CDR3 spans 15 amino acids. The CDR3 DNA is TGTGCCAGCAGCTTAAGCGGACCGAACACCGGGGAGCTGTTTTTT. Its translation is CASSLSGPNTGELFF.

The chain links TRBV7-9 to TRBJ2-7; TRBD1 matches at 8 bases. Germline assignment: CDR1 SEHNR and CDR2 FQNEAQ (reference sequence). Trimming took 1 base from V and 7 from J; bases not matched to a gene: 9. This CDR3 is built from 15 residues. CDR3 loop: CASSLVQGALYEQYF. The CDR3 nucleotides are TGTGCCAGCAGCTTAGTGCAGGGGGCGCTATATGAGCAGTACTTC. The variable domain in full, completed from reference TRBV7-9 and TRBJ2-7, reads DTGVSQNPRHKITKRGQNVTFRCDPISEHNRLYWYRQTLGQGPEFLTYFQNEAQLEKSRLLSDRFSAERPKGSFSTLEIQRTEQGDSAMYLCASSLVQGALYEQYFGPGTRLTVT.

The table lists this clone with a few counts. The chain links TRBV7-9 to TRBJ2-7; TRBD1 agrees at 8 bases. With V trimmed by 4 bases and J by 4 bases, 9 bases remained unmatched. The V gene's germline CDR1 is SEHNR and CDR2 FQNEAQ (reference sequence). The CDR3 loop spans 15 amino acids. The CDR3 DNA sequence: TGTGCCAGCAGCTGGGGACGGGACAGGATATACGAGCAGTACTTC. As protein: CASSWGRDRIYEQYF.

This clone was detected only once. The gene calls are TRBV30 and TRBJ1-1; TRBD1 is a possible D gene (6 bases). Germline V gene lookup returns CDR1 GTSNPN and CDR2 SVGIG (reference sequence). This CDR3 spans 14 amino acids. Between the trimmed V and J ends, which lost 3 bases and 5 bases, there was a span of 16 bases. The CDR3, as DNA: TGTGCCTGGAGGCGGGGGGGGCCCACTACTGAAGCTTTCTTT. Translating it yields CAWRRGGPTTEAFF. Supplemented by reference TRBV30 and TRBJ1-1, the full variable domain reads SQTIHQWPATLVQPVGSPLSLECTVEGTSNPNLYWYRQAAGRGLQLLFYSVGIGQISSEVPQNLSASRPQDRQFILSSKKLLLSDSGFYLCAWRRGGPTTEAFFGQGTRLTVV.

This chain joins TRBV7-3 and TRBJ1-2; TRBD1 is a possible D gene (6 bases). CDR1 and CDR2 (germline): SGHTA, FQGTGA. Between the trimmed V and J ends, which lost 5 bases and 4 bases, there was a span of 14 bases. The CDR3 spans 14 residues. CDR3 sequence: CASSRAGQSYGYTF. The CDR3, as DNA: TGTGCCAGCAGCCGAGCTGGACAGAGCTATGGCTACACCTTC.

This clone was observed a single time. V usage is TRBV7-3 and J usage is TRBJ2-1; 10 bases are shared with TRBD1. With V trimmed by 5 bases and J by 7 bases, 8 bases remained unmatched. CDR3 size: 15 residues. Germline CDR1 and CDR2: SGHTA and FQGTGA. The CDR3 sequence is CASSLMTGGLNEQFF. CDR3 in DNA: TGTGCCAGCAGCCTCATGACAGGGGGCTTAAATGAGCAGTTCTTC.

The rearrangement joins TRBV5-1 to TRBJ2-7, with 11 positions matching TRBD2. Germline V lookup: CDR1 SGHRS, CDR2 YFSETQ. Trimming took 4 bases from V and 3 from J; bases not matched to a gene: 6. The CDR3 is 15 amino acids. The CDR3 sequence is CASSPELAGVYEQYF. The CDR3 DNA reads TGCGCCAGCAGCCCGGAACTAGCGGGAGTCTACGAGCAGTACTTC.

The V call is TRBV21-1, the J call TRBJ2-5; TRBD1, the table's D call, was not compared with the DNA. TRBV21-1 is a recognized pseudogene. This CDR3 is built from 16 residues. CDR3 bases: TGTGCCAGCAGCAATAAAAAGACAGGAGGCGGCGAGACCCAGTACTTC. Protein sequence: CASSNKKTGGGETQYF.